These 27 T cell receptor beta chains were sequenced from one sample in a study of ipilimumab plus nivolumab after autologous stem cell transplantation. Here immunoSEQ multiplex PCR was the method, and the copy in TCRdb shows in-frame clones only, minus some. In the table there are tens of thousands of clones, over 80% of which are singletons. Sequencing was performed on PBMCs, taken in a trial of ipilimumab plus nivolumab as post-transplant consolidation. These receptor sequences come from a male donor with diffuse large B-cell lymphoma.

The gene calls are TRBV9 and TRBJ2-5; D is perhaps TRBD1 or TRBD2 (7 bases each). Trimming took 3 bases from V and 5 from J, leaving 20 bases between them. The length of the CDR3 is 16 residues. Germline lookup yields CDR1 SGDLS and CDR2 YYNGEE. The CDR3 nucleotides are TGTGCCAGCAGCGAAAGGGAGGGGGCCTTTGATGAGACCCAGTACTTC. This codes for CASSEREGAFDETQYF.

The chain couples TRBV30 to TRBJ1-6, with D perhaps matching TRBD1 (6 bases). Trimming left V 1 base short and J 7 bases short, with 29 bases between. Germline lookup yields CDR1 GTSNPN and CDR2 SVGIG (reference sequence). This CDR3 is built from 20 residues. CDR3 sequence reads: CAWSGWAPLTGGVRNSPLHF. The DNA for the CDR3 is TGTGCCTGGAGTGGGTGGGCCCCATTGACAGGCGGGGTCCGCAATTCACCCCTCCACTTT.

The chain employs TRBV6-1 and TRBJ1-3; D uncertain. The germline V gene encodes CDR1 MNHNS and CDR2 SASEGT. The CDR3 runs 16 residues. V lost 3 bases and J lost 8, with 20 bases in between. The CDR3 region is CASSEVLRVKTDTIYF. The CDR3 DNA sequence: TGTGCCAGCAGTGAGGTTTTAAGGGTTAAGACGGACACCATATATTTT.

The rearrangement links TRBV10-3 to TRBJ1-3, with a tentative D call TRBD1 (6 bases). Germline V lookup: CDR1 ENHRY, CDR2 SYGVKD. The ends were cut back, 3 bases at V and 0 bases at J, with 9 bases in the middle. The CDR3 is 15 residues long. CDR3 in amino acids: CAISDQGHSGNTIYF. CDR3 DNA: TGTGCCATCAGTGATCAGGGGCACTCTGGAAACACCATATATTTT.

The chain has TRBV6-6 and TRBJ2-1, with D perhaps matching TRBD2 (6 bases). CDR1 is MNHNY and CDR2 is SVGAGI in the germline V gene (reference sequence). Trimming removed 5 bases at V and 9 bases at J, with 17 bases between. The CDR3 totals 14 residues. CDR3 in amino acids: CASSAGPPAGEQFF. The CDR3 bases are TGTGCCAGCAGTGCGGGACCCCCGGCCGGTGAGCAGTTCTTC.

The V gene is TRBV7-9, the J gene TRBJ2-5; 7 bases fit TRBD1. Germline V gene data show CDR1 as SEHNR and CDR2 as FQNEAQ (reference sequence). The CDR3 contains 15 residues. Trimming removed 2 bases from V and 2 bases from J; junction bases left unmatched: 5. The CDR3 loop is CASSLQGTAQETQYF. CDR3 bases: TGTGCCAGCAGCTTACAGGGGACAGCTCAAGAGACCCAGTACTTC.

V usage is TRBV13 and J usage is TRBJ1-1; 10 bases fit TRBD1. With 4 bases clipped from V and 5 bases from J, the junction kept 7 bases outside the gene matches. The germline V gene encodes CDR1 PRHDT and CDR2 FYEKMQ (reference sequence). This CDR3 has 15 amino acids. CDR3: CASSSGTGAATEAFF. CDR3 DNA sequence: TGTGCCAGCAGCTCAGGGACAGGGGCGGCAACTGAAGCTTTCTTT.

This clone was detected once. The chain has TRBV6-5 and TRBJ1-3; D is perhaps TRBD1 (5 bases). This CDR3 spans 13 amino acids. CDR1 MNHEY and CDR2 SVGAGI come from the germline V gene. V lost 5 bases and J 3 bases, leaving 8 bases between the germline ends. CDR3 coding DNA: TGTGCCAGCAGTCGGGACTTTGGAAACACCATATATTTT. Its protein product is CASSRDFGNTIYF.

The V call is TRBV5-4, the J call TRBJ1-2, with TRBD1 matching 9 bases. The CDR3 extends over 15 amino acids. Germline V gene data show CDR1 as SGHNT and CDR2 as YYREEE (reference sequence). The V gene end was trimmed by 4 bases and the J gene end by 4 bases; junction bases not matched to a gene: 8. DNA for the CDR3: TGTGCCAGCAGCATCCGACAGGGGGGAGGCTATGGCTACACCTTC. It translates to CASSIRQGGGYGYTF.

The chain carries TRBV5-1 and TRBJ1-1; D perhaps matches TRBD1 (6 bases). Germline assignment: CDR1 SGHRS and CDR2 YFSETQ. The CDR3 sequence is 15 residues long. The V and J ends lost 4 bases and 4 bases respectively, with 17 bases between them. CDR3 in amino acids: CASSQPDRFGTEAFF. CDR3 coding DNA: TGCGCCAGCAGCCAACCCGACAGGTTTGGCACTGAAGCTTTCTTT.

The chain links TRBV7-2 to TRBJ2-7; possibly TRBD2 for D (6 bases). CDR1 and CDR2 from the germline V gene are SGHTA and FQGNSA. The CDR3 consists of 15 residues. V was cut by 7 bases and J by 0 bases, with 16 bases left in between. CDR3 coding DNA: TGTGCCAGCAAGCCGGGGGATCAGAACTCCTACGAGCAGTACTTC. Translating it yields CASKPGDQNSYEQYF.

This clone has just one count. The V and J genes are TRBV30 and TRBJ2-7; 9 bases map to TRBD2. The junction had 8 bases not matched to a gene; V was cut back by 4 bases and J by 7 bases. Germline V CDR1 and CDR2: GTSNPN, SVGIG (reference sequence). The CDR3 is 13 residues long. CDR3 bases: TGTGCCTGGACGGCGGGGGGGCCGGGGGAGCAGTACTTC. Translated: CAWTAGGPGEQYF.

The genes are TRBV12-5 and TRBJ2-1; D is unresolved. This CDR3 spans 13 amino acids. The germline V and J ends were trimmed by 0 bases and 4 bases, with 4 bases remaining between them. Per germline, CDR1 LGHNT and CDR2 FRNRAP. CDR3 loop: CASGLVSYNEQFF. In nucleotides, the CDR3 is TGTGCTAGTGGTTTGGTCTCTTACAATGAGCAGTTCTTC.

The V call is TRBV5-1, the J call TRBJ2-2; a weak D match, TRBD1 (5 bases). Trimming pared 2 bases from V and 5 bases from J, leaving 10 bases between. CDR1 and CDR2 from the germline V gene are SGHRS and YFSETQ. The CDR3 spans 14 residues. CDR3 coding DNA: TGCGCCAGCAGCTTCAGGGAAAGGACCGGGGAGCTGTTTTTT. Encoded protein: CASSFRERTGELFF.

The chain links TRBV29-1 to TRBJ2-7; tentative D call: TRBD2 (5 bases). V was shortened by 2 bases and J by 4 bases, with 27 bases between the two germline ends. This CDR3 is built from 18 residues. CDR1 is SQVTM, CDR2 ANQGSEA, per germline. The CDR3 is CSVESDADSGGFGYEQYF. The CDR3 nucleotides read TGCAGCGTTGAATCCGATGCGGACTCAGGCGGATTCGGGTACGAGCAGTACTTC.

This clone was picked up a small number of times. The chain couples TRBV27 to TRBJ1-1; no clear D. The CDR3 spans 12 residues. CDR1 is MNHEY, CDR2 SMNVEV, per germline (reference sequence). Between the trimmed V and J ends, which lost 6 bases and 2 bases, there was a span of 7 bases. This chain's CDR3 is CASRTRNTEAFF. The CDR3, as DNA: TGTGCCAGCAGGACCAGAAACACTGAAGCTTTCTTT.

In its sample, this clone was seen once. The chain is built from TRBV5-1 and TRBJ2-3; D call uncertain. The V gene lost 4 bases and the J gene lost 3 bases, with 12 bases spanning the gap. Looked up from germline, CDR1 is SGHRS and CDR2 is YFSETQ. The CDR3 is 14 residues long. CDR3 in DNA: TGCGCCAGCAGCATATCCCCCAGAACAGATACGCAGTATTTT. This gives the protein CASSISPRTDTQYF.

The V and J genes are TRBV30 and TRBJ2-7, with D hard to call. The CDR3 covers 11 residues. CDR1 is GTSNPN and CDR2 is SVGIG in the germline V gene (reference sequence). Trimming removed 4 bases from V and 2 bases from J, with 6 bases in between. The CDR3 loop reads CAWKRTYEQYF. DNA of the CDR3: TGTGCCTGGAAGAGGACCTACGAGCAGTACTTC.

In DNA form, the CDR3 reads TGTGCCTGGAGTAAGGGGTTGGCCTACGAGCAGTACTTC. Its protein product is CAWSKGLAYEQYF. V and J are TRBV30 and TRBJ2-7; D may be TRBD1 (5 bases). The germline gives CDR1 GTSNPN, CDR2 SVGIG (reference sequence). The CDR3 totals 13 residues. The V gene lost 2 bases and the J gene lost 2 bases, with 10 bases spanning the gap.

The J gene is TRBJ2-5, the V gene TRBV27; D unresolved. Judging by the DNA end, TRBJ2-7 fits better; the J call may be wrong. Per the germline V gene, CDR1 is MNHEY and CDR2 is SMNVEV (reference sequence). This CDR3 is built from 14 residues. CDR3 residues: CASSFRAPFYEQYF. The CDR3 nucleotides read TGTGCCAGCAGTTTTAGGGCCCCCTTCTACGAGCAGTACTTC.

V and J are TRBV13 and TRBJ2-2, with TRBD1 matching 10 bases. The CDR3 has 16 amino acids. J lost 3 bases, V lost 7 bases, and 8 bases had no gene match. Germline loops: CDR1 PRHDT, CDR2 FYEKMQ (reference sequence). The DNA of the CDR3 is TGTGCCAGCAACATGGGGACAGGGGCCTACACCGGGGAGCTGTTTTTT. This encodes CASNMGTGAYTGELFF.

This rearrangement joins TRBV28 to TRBJ2-1, with D maybe TRBD1 (6 bases). Trimming cost V 5 bases and J 12 bases, with 11 bases left between them. Per the germline V gene, CDR1 is MDHEN and CDR2 is SYDVKM. This CDR3 is built from 11 residues. CDR3 protein: CASSTGLGQFF. The CDR3 region has the DNA TGTGCCAGCAGTACAGGGTTGGGGCAGTTCTTC. The whole variable domain, remainder taken from reference TRBV28 and TRBJ2-1, is DVKVTQSSRYLVKRTGEKVFLECVQDMDHENMFWYRQDPGLGLRLIYFSYDVKMKEKGDIPEGYSVSREKKERFSLILESASTNQTSMYLCASSTGLGQFFGPGTRLTVL.

The sample holds a few counts of this clone. The CDR3 loop reads CASSWAGDSTEAFF. The CDR3 region has the DNA TGCGCCAGCAGTTGGGCAGGGGACTCCACTGAAGCTTTCTTT. The chain carries TRBV5-1 and TRBJ1-1; D possibly corresponds to TRBD1 (6 bases). Germline CDR1 reads SGHRS; CDR2 reads YFSETQ. CDR3 size: 14 residues. Trimming stripped 5 bases from V and 4 bases from J, with 15 bases between.

A single count supports this clone. This chain connects TRBV5-1 to TRBJ2-3, with D unclear. The CDR3 totals 15 residues. Trimming left V 2 bases short and J 5 bases short, with 15 bases between. Germline assignment: CDR1 SGHRS and CDR2 YFSETQ. This CDR3 reads CASSFDGLAGDTQYF. CDR3 coding DNA: TGCGCCAGCAGCTTCGACGGTTTAGCAGGAGATACGCAGTATTTT.

The chain has TRBV12-5 and TRBJ2-3; D is tentatively TRBD1 or TRBD2 (5 bases each). This CDR3 has 15 residues. V dropped 6 bases and J dropped 1 base, with 14 bases sitting between them. Germline CDR1 is LGHNT and CDR2 is FRNRAP. The DNA for the CDR3 is TGTGCTAGTGGCCTGGGGCGGGTCGGCACAGATACGCAGTATTTT. Translating it yields CASGLGRVGTDTQYF.

V usage is TRBV11-2 and J usage is TRBJ2-3; D remains unclear. The V gene's germline CDR1 is SGHAT and CDR2 FQNNGV. This CDR3 region has 14 residues. The V end was cut by 6 bases, the J end by 1 base, with 11 bases between. CDR3 nucleotides: TGTGCCAGCAGGGAGACGAGCGGCACAGATACGCAGTATTTT. It translates to CASRETSGTDTQYF.

This chain links TRBV5-1 with TRBJ1-4; D gene unclear. Trimming pared 1 base from V and 4 bases from J, leaving 11 bases between. The CDR3 extends over 15 amino acids. CDR1 and CDR2 (germline): SGHRS, YFSETQ. The CDR3 reads CASSLSEALNEKLFF. CDR3 DNA sequence: TGCGCCAGCAGCTTGTCGGAGGCCCTTAATGAAAAACTGTTTTTT.